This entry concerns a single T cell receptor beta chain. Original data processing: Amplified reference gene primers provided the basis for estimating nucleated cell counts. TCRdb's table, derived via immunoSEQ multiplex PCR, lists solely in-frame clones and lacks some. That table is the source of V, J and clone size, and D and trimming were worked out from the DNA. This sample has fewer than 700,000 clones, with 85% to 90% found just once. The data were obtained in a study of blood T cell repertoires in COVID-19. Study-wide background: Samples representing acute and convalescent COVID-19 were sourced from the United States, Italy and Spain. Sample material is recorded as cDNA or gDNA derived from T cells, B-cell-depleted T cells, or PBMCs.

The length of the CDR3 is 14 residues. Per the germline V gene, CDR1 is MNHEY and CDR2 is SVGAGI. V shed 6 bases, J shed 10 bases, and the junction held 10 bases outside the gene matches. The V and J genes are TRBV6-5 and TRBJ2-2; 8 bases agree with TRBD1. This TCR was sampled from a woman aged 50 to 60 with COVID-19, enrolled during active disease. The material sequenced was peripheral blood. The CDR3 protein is CASSYRQGPTELFF. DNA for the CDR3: TGTGCCAGCAGCTATCGACAGGGGCCCACGGAGCTGTTTTTT.